A selection of T cell receptor beta chains follows, all from one sample in a study of monozygotic twins with inflammatory bowel disease. TCRdb re-called the 5' RACE reads and gives one entry per CDR3 protein, without DNA. There are over 120,000 distinct CDR3 sequences in the sample, with 0.95% to 1.5% held by the top ten. Material for sequencing was blood. The receptors originated from a human donor with ulcerative colitis or Crohn's disease, or a healthy co-twin of an affected twin (not recorded which). Each CDR3 is given with its conserved first and last residue.

V gene: TRBV6-5
J gene: TRBJ2-7
CDR3 protein: CASLNGAYEQYF

V gene: TRBV7-8
J gene: TRBJ1-6
CDR3 protein: CASSPYARVTSVNSPLHF

V gene: TRBV5-1
J gene: TRBJ2-5
CDR3 protein: CASSPRRWTGAQETQYF

V gene: TRBV18
J gene: TRBJ2-3
CDR3 protein: CASSRTGITDTQYF

V gene: TRBV5-1
J gene: TRBJ2-2
CDR3 protein: CASSPVSGGELFF

V gene: TRBV7-9
J gene: TRBJ2-2
CDR3 protein: CASSHRDGVTGELFF

V gene: TRBV5-1
J gene: TRBJ2-4
CDR3 protein: CASRPGVKNIQYF

V gene: TRBV5-4
J gene: TRBJ2-5
CDR3 protein: CASSYPSGAETQYF

V gene: TRBV7-2
J gene: TRBJ2-1
CDR3 protein: CASRSTGTGVYEQFF

V gene: TRBV20-1
J gene: TRBJ2-7
CDR3 protein: CSALSGNPYEQYF

V gene: TRBV28
J gene: TRBJ2-5
CDR3 protein: CASSTWEGSETQNF

V gene: TRBV29-1
J gene: TRBJ2-3
CDR3 protein: CSVHPGASGTSTDTQYF

V gene: TRBV5-6
J gene: TRBJ2-2
CDR3 protein: CASRLRAGGTTGELFF

V gene: TRBV7-3
J gene: TRBJ2-3
CDR3 protein: CASSSGLAGETDTQYF

V gene: TRBV19
J gene: TRBJ1-5
CDR3 protein: CASRLTGPGQPQHF

V gene: TRBV30
J gene: TRBJ1-2
CDR3 protein: CAWKSGRRPNYGYTF

V gene: TRBV11-2
J gene: TRBJ2-1
CDR3 protein: CASSPQLAGDKHEQFF

V gene: TRBV12-3/TRBV12-4
J gene: TRBJ1-1
CDR3 protein: CASTPPGTAEAFF

V gene: TRBV7-2
J gene: TRBJ1-6
CDR3 protein: CASSLVEGARNSPLHF

V gene: TRBV29-1
J gene: TRBJ1-1
CDR3 protein: CSVGGGQRTEAFF

V gene: TRBV7-9
J gene: TRBJ2-5
CDR3 protein: CASSLSPGETQYF

V gene: TRBV20-1
J gene: TRBJ2-5
CDR3 protein: CSARGGSTVWQETQYF

V gene: TRBV29-1
J gene: TRBJ2-3
CDR3 protein: CSVAGLAGVSTQYF

V gene: TRBV4-3
J gene: TRBJ1-6
CDR3 protein: CASSQGTRLNNSPLHF

V gene: TRBV5-1
J gene: TRBJ2-7
CDR3 protein: CASSLEGPREQYF

V gene: TRBV7-9
J gene: TRBJ2-1
CDR3 protein: CASSLVLAGVDNEQFF

V gene: TRBV11-2
J gene: TRBJ2-1
CDR3 protein: CASSWGADEQFF

V gene: TRBV7-2
J gene: TRBJ2-3
CDR3 protein: CASSLARLAGGTDTQYF

V gene: TRBV7-3
J gene: TRBJ2-1
CDR3 protein: CASSVSRLDEQFF

V gene: TRBV20-1
J gene: TRBJ2-1
CDR3 protein: CSATPSRKGQFF

V gene: TRBV3-1
J gene: TRBJ2-7
CDR3 protein: CASSPQDHHEQYF

V gene: TRBV19
J gene: TRBJ2-7
CDR3 protein: CASSLQGSVEQYF